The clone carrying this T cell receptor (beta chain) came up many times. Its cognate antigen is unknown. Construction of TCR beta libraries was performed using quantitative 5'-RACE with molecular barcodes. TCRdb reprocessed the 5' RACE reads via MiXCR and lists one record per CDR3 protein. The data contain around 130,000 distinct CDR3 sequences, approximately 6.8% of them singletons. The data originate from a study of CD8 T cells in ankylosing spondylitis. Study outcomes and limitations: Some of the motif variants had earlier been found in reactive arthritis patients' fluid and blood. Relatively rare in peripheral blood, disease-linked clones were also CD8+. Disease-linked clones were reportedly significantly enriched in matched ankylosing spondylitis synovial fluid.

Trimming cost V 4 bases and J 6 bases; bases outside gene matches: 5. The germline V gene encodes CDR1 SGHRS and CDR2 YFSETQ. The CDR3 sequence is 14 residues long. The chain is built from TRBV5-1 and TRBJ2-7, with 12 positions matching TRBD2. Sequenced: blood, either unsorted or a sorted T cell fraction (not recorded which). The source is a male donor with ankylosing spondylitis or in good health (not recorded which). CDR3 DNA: TGCGCCAGCAGCCGGACTAGCGGGGTAATCGAGCAGTACTTC. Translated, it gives CASSRTSGVIEQYF.